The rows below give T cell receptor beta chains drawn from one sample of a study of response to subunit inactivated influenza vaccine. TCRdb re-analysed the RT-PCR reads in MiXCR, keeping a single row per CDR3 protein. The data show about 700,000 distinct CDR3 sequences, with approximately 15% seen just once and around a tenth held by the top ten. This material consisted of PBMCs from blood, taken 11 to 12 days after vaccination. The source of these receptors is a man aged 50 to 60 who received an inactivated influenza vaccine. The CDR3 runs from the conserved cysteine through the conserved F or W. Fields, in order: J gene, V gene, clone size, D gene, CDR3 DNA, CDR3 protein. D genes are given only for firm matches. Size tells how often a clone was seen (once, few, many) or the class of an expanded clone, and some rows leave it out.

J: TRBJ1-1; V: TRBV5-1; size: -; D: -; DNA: TGCGCCAGCAGGGGAGACAGTGCCGAAGCTTTCTTT; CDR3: CASRGDSAEAFF
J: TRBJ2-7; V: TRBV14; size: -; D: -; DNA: TGTGCCAGCAGCCAAGTCGGTTGGGGAGAGGCCTACGAGCAGTACTTC; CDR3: CASSQVGWGEAYEQYF
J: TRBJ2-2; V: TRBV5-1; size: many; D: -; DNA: TGCGCCAGCAGCTTCCCGGGCGGGGAGCTGTTTTTT; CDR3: CASSFPGGELFF
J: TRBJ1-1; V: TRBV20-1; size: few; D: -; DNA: TGCAGTGCTAGAGAAGGGGGAGAAACTGAAGCTTTCTTT; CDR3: CSAREGGETEAFF
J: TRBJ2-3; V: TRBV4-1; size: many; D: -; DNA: TGCGCCAGCATCGGGGGCAGGGACACAGATACGCAGTATTTT; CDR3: CASIGGRDTDTQYF
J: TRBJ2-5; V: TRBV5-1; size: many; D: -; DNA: TGCGCCAGCTTTCCCGGGGCAGAACAAGAGACCCAGTACTTC; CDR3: CASFPGAEQETQYF
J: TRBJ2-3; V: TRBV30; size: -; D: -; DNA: TGTGCCTGGAGTGGTTCACTCACGGATACGCAGTATTTT; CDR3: CAWSGSLTDTQYF
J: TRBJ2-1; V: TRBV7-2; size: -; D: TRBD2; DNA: TGTGCCAGCAGCCCCGGGACTATAACCAATGAGCAGTTCTTC; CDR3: CASSPGTITNEQFF
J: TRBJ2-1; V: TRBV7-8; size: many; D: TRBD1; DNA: TGTGCCAGCAGCACTCCACCGGGACAGGGGGCCTACAATGAGCAGTTCTTC; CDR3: CASSTPPGQGAYNEQFF
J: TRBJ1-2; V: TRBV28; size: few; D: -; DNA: TGTGCCAGCAGTTTGCCAAGACAGGAGGTCAATGGCTACACCTTC; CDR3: CASSLPRQEVNGYTF
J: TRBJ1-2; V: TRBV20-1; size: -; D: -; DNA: TGCAGTGCTAGAGATGGTTCAGACAACTATGGCTACACCTTC; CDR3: CSARDGSDNYGYTF
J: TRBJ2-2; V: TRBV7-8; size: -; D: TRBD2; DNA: TGTGCCAGCAGCCCCCCCGGTAGCGGGAGCGTGAGGGAGCTGTTTTTT; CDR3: CASSPPGSGSVRELFF
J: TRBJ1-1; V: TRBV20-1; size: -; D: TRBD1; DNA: TGCAGTGCTAGAGATCGGACAGGGGGGTGGACTGAAGCTTTCTTT; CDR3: CSARDRTGGWTEAFF
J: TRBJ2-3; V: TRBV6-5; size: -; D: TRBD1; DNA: TGTGCCAGCAGTTATCAACCGGGACAGGGGCATAGCACAGATACGCAGTATTTT; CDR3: CASSYQPGQGHSTDTQYF
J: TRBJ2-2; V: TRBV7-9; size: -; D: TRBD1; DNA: TGTGCCACCGAACAGGGGCTCAACACCGGGGAGCTGTTTTTT; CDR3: CATEQGLNTGELFF
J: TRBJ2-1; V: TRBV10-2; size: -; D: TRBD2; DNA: TGCGCCAGCACCCCTGGAACCGGGACTAGCTACTACAATGAGCAGTTCTTC; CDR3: CASTPGTGTSYYNEQFF